This TCR beta chain stems from a study of technical replicates of blood from a handful of donors. TCRdb keeps only in-frame clones here, not all; method: immunoSEQ multiplex PCR. The table has 55,000 to 85,000 clones, around 97% seen once; the top ten hold roughly 0.21%. Sequencing was carried out using T cells isolated from PBMCs. The sequence came from a human donor in good health.

The CDR3 spells CASSLGRELRFEQFF. In DNA, the CDR3 is TGCGCCAGCAGCTTGGGTCGGGAGTTAAGGTTTGAGCAGTTCTTC. This chain joins TRBV5-1 and TRBJ2-1; D may be TRBD2 (6 bases). The germline CDR1 and CDR2 sequences are SGHRS and YFSETQ. This CDR3 spans 15 amino acids. Trimming removed 0 bases from V and 9 bases from J, with 16 bases in between.